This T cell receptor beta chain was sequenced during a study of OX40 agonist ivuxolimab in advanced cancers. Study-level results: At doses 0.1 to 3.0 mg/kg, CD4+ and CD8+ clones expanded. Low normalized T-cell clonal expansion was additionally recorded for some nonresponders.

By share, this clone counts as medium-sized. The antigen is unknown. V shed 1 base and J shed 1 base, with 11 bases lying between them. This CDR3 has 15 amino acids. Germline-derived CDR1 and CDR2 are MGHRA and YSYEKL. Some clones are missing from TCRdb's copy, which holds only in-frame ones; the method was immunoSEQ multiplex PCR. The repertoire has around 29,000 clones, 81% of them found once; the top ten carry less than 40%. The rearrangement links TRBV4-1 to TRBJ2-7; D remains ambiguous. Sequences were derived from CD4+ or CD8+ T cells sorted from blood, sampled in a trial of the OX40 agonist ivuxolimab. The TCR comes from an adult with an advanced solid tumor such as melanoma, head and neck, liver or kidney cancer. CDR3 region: CASSQAPALSYEQYF. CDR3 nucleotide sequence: TGCGCCAGCAGCCAAGCCCCCGCCCTTTCCTACGAGCAGTACTTC.